The 10 T cell receptor beta chains reported below all come from one sample, sequenced in a study of cytomegalovirus exposure and HLA in healthy donors. The primer mix had 60 Vbeta and 13 Jbeta primers. The protocol was immunoSEQ multiplex PCR, while the TCRdb copy is restricted to in-frame clones and leaves out a portion. The table records some 140,000 clones, less than 85% of them present only once. Material for sequencing was PBMCs. All receptors derive from a man in his forties in good health and CMV-seronegative.

This chain links TRBV27 with TRBJ1-5; D remains unclear. Germline V gene data show CDR1 as MNHEY and CDR2 as SMNVEV (reference sequence). CDR3 length: 12 amino acids. V was cut by 4 bases and J by 3 bases, with 4 bases left in between. The CDR3 DNA reads TGTGCCAGCAGTTCAAACAATCAGCCCCAGCATTTT. It yields the protein CASSSNNQPQHF.

This chain joins TRBV11-2 and TRBJ1-3; D unclear. The germline V gene has CDR1 SGHAT and CDR2 FQNNGV. This CDR3 comprises 13 residues. V was shortened by 0 bases and J by 4 bases, with 4 bases between the two germline ends. The CDR3 loop reads CASSLEAGNTIYF. Written as DNA, the CDR3 is TGTGCCAGCAGCTTAGAGGCCGGAAACACCATATATTTT.

The chain combines TRBV2 with TRBJ2-7; no definite D call. Trimming shortened V by 6 bases and J by 3 bases, and 18 bases separated the two germline ends. This CDR3 has 15 amino acids. CDR1 and CDR2 (germline): SNHLY, FYNNEI. CDR3 region: CASSEFFEDSYEQYF. The CDR3 DNA reads as TGTGCCAGCAGCGAATTTTTTGAGGATAGCTACGAGCAGTACTTC.

This clone has only a few counts. The gene calls are TRBV5-4 and TRBJ2-7, with 8 bases that match TRBD1. The trim removed 0 bases at V and 3 bases at J, leaving 2 bases unmatched. The CDR3 totals 14 residues. Germline V gene data show CDR1 as SGHNT and CDR2 as YYREEE (reference sequence). CDR3: CASSLGTGIYEQYF. The CDR3 coding sequence is TGTGCCAGCAGCTTGGGGACAGGGATCTACGAGCAGTACTTC.

This clone appeared a single time. The chain combines TRBV12-5 with TRBJ2-1, with D tentatively TRBD2 (11 bases). The CDR3 is made up of 21 amino acids. Trimming took 6 bases from V and 1 from J, leaving 31 bases between them. Germline V gene lookup returns CDR1 LGHNT and CDR2 FRNRAP. The CDR3 loop reads CASGQTGGWGLAGGSYNEQFF. CDR3 bases: TGTGCTAGTGGGCAGACAGGGGGCTGGGGTCTAGCGGGAGGTTCCTACAATGAGCAGTTCTTC.

The V gene is TRBV4-3, the J gene TRBJ1-6; 7 bases are a match to TRBD1. The CDR3 extends over 16 amino acids. The germline gives CDR1 LGHNA, CDR2 YSLEER. After removal of 3 bases from V and 9 bases from J, the junction contained 11 bases not matched to a gene. For the CDR3, the DNA is TGCGCCAGCAGCCATTTGGACAGGTCGCGGGGTTCACCCCTCCACTTT. It codes for CASSHLDRSRGSPLHF.

This chain joins TRBV19 and TRBJ1-1, with D possibly TRBD1 on 5 matching bases. Trimming took off 10 bases at V and 2 bases at J, with 26 bases between the two ends. Germline-derived CDR1 and CDR2 are LNHDA and SQIVND (reference sequence). This CDR3 region has 17 residues. The CDR3: CAIIRTRDVGVNTEAFF. CDR3 DNA: TGTGCCATTATCCGGACAAGGGATGTGGGTGTCAACACTGAAGCTTTCTTT.

V and J are TRBV5-1 and TRBJ2-6, with D perhaps matching TRBD1 (6 bases). The CDR3 is 16 amino acids. From germline, CDR1 is SGHRS and CDR2 YFSETQ. Trimming stripped 3 bases from V and 4 bases from J, with 14 bases between. The CDR3 sequence is CASSWGGQSGANVLTF. The CDR3, as DNA: TGCGCCAGCAGCTGGGGTGGACAGTCCGGGGCCAACGTCCTGACTTTC.

This sequence joins TRBV7-9 and TRBJ2-1; 9 bases align to TRBD1. J was trimmed by 7 bases and V by 5 bases; bases with no gene match: 9. The CDR3 extends over 15 amino acids. The germline CDR1 and CDR2 sequences are SEHNR and FQNEAQ (reference sequence). The CDR3 nucleotides read TGTGCCAGCAGCCAACCGGGGACAGGGATAAATGAGCAGTTCTTC. Its translation is CASSQPGTGINEQFF.

The V and J genes are TRBV6-1 and TRBJ2-7, with 9 bases identical to TRBD1. V shed 2 bases, J shed 2 bases, and the junction held 7 bases outside the gene matches. Germline V gives CDR1 MNHNS, CDR2 SASEGT. This CDR3 has 16 residues. CDR3 amino acids: CASSELEWTGAYEQYF. The CDR3 DNA reads as TGTGCCAGCAGTGAACTAGAATGGACAGGGGCCTACGAGCAGTACTTC.